These 30 T cell receptor beta chains were all obtained from the same sample, sequenced in a study of identical twins. TCRdb reanalysed the 5' RACE reads using MiXCR and keeps one entry per CDR3 protein. Here the sample spans about 470,000 distinct CDR3 sequences, 24% being singletons. These data also featured in a second study, about T cells expressing NK-cell markers.

Sequences were obtained from CD4+ T cells sorted from blood. The receptors stem from a woman aged 18-29 years in good health.

V and J are TRBV30 and TRBJ2-5; D is unresolved. V dropped 0 bases and J dropped 3 bases, with 11 bases sitting between them. Germline V CDR1 and CDR2: GTSNPN, SVGIG (reference sequence). CDR3 length: 14 residues. The CDR3 protein is CAWSVRWSEETQYF. CDR3 nucleotide sequence: TGTGCCTGGAGTGTACGGTGGTCCGAAGAGACCCAGTACTTC. Together with reference TRBV30 and TRBJ2-5, the CDR3 gives the full variable domain: SQTIHQWPATLVQPVGSPLSLECTVEGTSNPNLYWYRQAAGRGLQLLFYSVGIGQISSEVPQNLSASRPQDRQFILSSKKLLLSDSGFYLCAWSVRWSEETQYFGPGTRLLVL.

This clonotype was observed at least ten times. This rearrangement joins TRBV4-1 to TRBJ2-7, with 11 bases fitting TRBD2. This CDR3 region has 17 residues. V was clipped by 4 bases and J by 3 bases; unmatched bases: 11. CDR1 is MGHRA and CDR2 is YSYEKL in the germline V gene. The CDR3 DNA sequence: TGCGCCAGCAGCCGGGAACTAGCGGGAGAATCCCACTACGAGCAGTACTTC. This codes for CASSRELAGESHYEQYF.

The genes are TRBV20-1 and TRBJ2-1, with 9 bases matching TRBD1. Germline V gene data show CDR1 as DFQATT and CDR2 as SNEGSKA (reference sequence). The CDR3 sequence is 13 residues long. V was pared by 8 bases and J by 6 bases, with 8 bases of the junction left unmatched. CDR3 residues: CSSSRDRVNEQFF. DNA of the CDR3: TGCAGTTCCTCGAGGGACAGGGTCAATGAGCAGTTCTTC.

This rearrangement joins TRBV9 to TRBJ2-1; 12 bases are a match to TRBD2. From germline, CDR1 is SGDLS and CDR2 YYNGEE. This CDR3 region has 16 residues. J was trimmed by 9 bases and V by 2 bases; bases with no gene match: 9. CDR3 DNA sequence: TGTGCCAGCAGCGTGACTAGCGGGAGTTCTACAAGTGAGCAGTTCTTC. This sequence encodes CASSVTSGSSTSEQFF.

This rearrangement joins TRBV19 to TRBJ2-7; D gene unclear. CDR3 size: 13 residues. CDR1 and CDR2 from the germline V gene are LNHDA and SQIVND (reference sequence). Trimming took 2 bases from V and 2 from J, leaving 7 bases between them. The CDR3 coding sequence is TGTGCCAGTAGTATAACCTGGGCCTACGAGCAGTACTTC. The encoded protein is CASSITWAYEQYF.

The chain is built from TRBV10-3 and TRBJ2-7; 7 bases align to TRBD1. V lost 6 bases and J lost 6; bases outside the gene matches: 8. The CDR3 consists of 13 residues. Per the germline V gene, CDR1 is ENHRY and CDR2 is SYGVKD. CDR3 sequence reads: CAIRGTASTEQYF. Written as DNA, the CDR3 is TGTGCCATCAGGGGGACAGCCTCAACCGAGCAGTACTTC.

This clonotype was seen a few times. This chain joins TRBV6-2 or TRBV6-3 and TRBJ2-5, with 7 bases that match TRBD2. Looked up from germline, CDR1 is MNHEY and CDR2 is SVGEGT. This CDR3 has 21 residues. V gave up 3 bases and J gave up 4 bases; unmatched junction bases: 26. CDR3 in amino acids: CASSYHPGGSLTGVKRETQYF. The CDR3 nucleotides read TGTGCCAGCAGTTATCATCCGGGAGGATCCCTTACCGGTGTAAAAAGAGAGACCCAGTACTTC.

The V and J genes are TRBV12-3 or TRBV12-4 and TRBJ2-1; D is tentatively TRBD1 or TRBD2 (6 bases each). The CDR3 spans 14 residues. Trimming took off 5 bases at V and 7 bases at J, with 15 bases between the two ends. The CDR3 is CASSHSGGGNEQFF. The CDR3, as DNA: TGTGCCAGCAGTCATAGCGGAGGGGGGAATGAGCAGTTCTTC.

V gene TRBV4-3 combines with J gene TRBJ2-1; no definite D call. V gave up 0 bases and J gave up 8 bases, with 8 bases separating them. The germline gives CDR1 LGHNA, CDR2 YSLEER. CDR3 length equals 13 residues. The CDR3 sequence: CASSQESGHEQFF. The CDR3 nucleotides are TGCGCCAGCAGCCAAGAGTCGGGCCATGAGCAGTTCTTC.

The rearrangement uses TRBV20-1 and TRBJ2-2; the D is unclear. CDR1 and CDR2 from the germline V gene are DFQATT and SNEGSKA (reference sequence). With 2 bases removed from V and 1 base from J, the gap between germline ends came to 5 bases. There are 13 residues in the CDR3. CDR3 loop: CSARRQNTGELFF. DNA for the CDR3: TGCAGTGCTAGACGGCAGAACACCGGGGAGCTGTTTTTT.

The V call is TRBV6-5, the J call TRBJ2-3, with a possible D match to TRBD1 (6 bases). Germline CDR1 MNHEY, CDR2 SVGAGI. The CDR3 consists of 12 residues. Deletions cut 7 bases from V and 1 base from J, with 6 bases between. The DNA of the CDR3 is TGTGCCAGCAACAGGGGCACAGATACGCAGTATTTT. Translation: CASNRGTDTQYF.

The rearrangement links TRBV27 to TRBJ2-7; 7 nucleotides match TRBD1. Losses at the gene ends were 3 bases for V and 6 bases for J; bases not matched to a gene: 14. Germline V gives CDR1 MNHEY, CDR2 SMNVEV (reference sequence). The CDR3 consists of 16 residues. The CDR3, as DNA: TGTGCCAGCAGTTTCAGAGGGTACAGGGGCTCGGGCGAGCAGTACTTC. Translating it yields CASSFRGYRGSGEQYF.

V gene TRBV5-1 combines with J gene TRBJ1-1; D perhaps matches TRBD1 (5 bases). The germline gives CDR1 SGHRS, CDR2 YFSETQ. This CDR3 comprises 14 residues. Trimming took 3 bases from V and 5 from J, leaving 14 bases between them. The CDR3 DNA is TGCGCCAGCAGCTCCTCGTATCGGGGGACTGAAGCTTTCTTT. Residues: CASSSSYRGTEAFF.

The gene calls are TRBV12-3 or TRBV12-4 and TRBJ2-1; 13 positions agree with TRBD2. J gave up 5 bases and V 6 bases, and 1 base lay outside the gene matches. The CDR3 extends over 14 amino acids. DNA for the CDR3: TGTGCCAGCAGGACTAGCGGGGGGAACAATGAGCAGTTCTTC. This gives the protein CASRTSGGNNEQFF.

The chain combines TRBV9 with TRBJ1-6; D is possibly TRBD1 (5 bases). CDR1 and CDR2 (germline): SGDLS, YYNGEE. The CDR3 is 14 amino acids. V was cut by 1 base and J by 9 bases, with 11 bases left in between. The CDR3 reads CASSVLAGGSPLHF. The CDR3 DNA follows: TGTGCCAGCAGCGTACTTGCGGGGGGTTCACCCCTCCACTTT.

The table lists this clonotype with a few counts. The chain couples TRBV6-5 to TRBJ2-3; D assignment may be TRBD1 or TRBD2 (6 bases each). V was shortened by 5 bases and J by 14 bases, with 14 bases between the two germline ends. Germline V lookup: CDR1 MNHEY, CDR2 SVGAGI. The CDR3 is 11 amino acids. Here the CDR3 reads CASSGGQLRYF. The CDR3 bases are TGTGCCAGCAGTGGGGGGCAGTTACGGTATTTT.

Only a few counts were recorded for this clonotype. In nucleotides, the CDR3 is TGTGCCAGCAGTGACTCTCACGGCTACACCTTC. It codes for CASSDSHGYTF. V and J are TRBV6-4 and TRBJ1-2; D ambiguous. The germline V gene has CDR1 MRHNA and CDR2 SNTAGT. This CDR3 spans 11 amino acids. V lost 0 bases to trimming and J lost 8 bases, with 4 bases between them.

V and J are TRBV6-1 and TRBJ2-6, with 8 bases fitting TRBD1. V lost 4 bases and J lost 0; bases outside the gene matches: 2. The CDR3 is 16 amino acids. Looked up from germline, CDR1 is MNHNS and CDR2 is SASEGT. Here the CDR3 reads CASSADRGSGANVLTF. CDR3 sequence (DNA): TGTGCCAGCAGTGCCGACAGGGGCTCTGGGGCCAACGTCCTGACTTTC.

This clonotype was recorded a few times. The V gene is TRBV7-9, the J gene TRBJ2-2; 7 positions agree with TRBD2. V gave up 6 bases and J gave up 4 bases; unmatched junction bases: 5. Germline V CDR1 and CDR2: SEHNR, FQNEAQ (reference sequence). CDR3 length: 14 residues. CDR3 sequence: CASSQIAGTGELFF. The CDR3 nucleotides are TGTGCCAGCAGTCAGATAGCGGGCACCGGGGAGCTGTTTTTT.

The chain employs TRBV24-1 and TRBJ2-1, with 10 nucleotides matching TRBD2. The J segment lost 6 bases and the V segment lost 4 bases, leaving 11 bases of the junction unmatched. The V gene's germline CDR1 is KGHDR and CDR2 SFDVKD. The CDR3 runs 17 residues. CDR3 in DNA: TGTGCCACCAGTGACGCCGCACAAGCGGGAGGGCGCAATGAGCAGTTCTTC. Residues: CATSDAAQAGGRNEQFF.

The gene calls are TRBV4-3 and TRBJ1-1; no definite D call. V gave up 4 bases and J gave up 7 bases, with 13 bases separating them. Per germline, CDR1 LGHNA and CDR2 YSLEER. The CDR3 runs 13 residues. CDR3: CASSRGRGFEAFF. CDR3 sequence (DNA): TGCGCCAGCAGCCGAGGACGGGGATTTGAAGCTTTCTTT.

The V gene is TRBV20-1, the J gene TRBJ2-1; D remains ambiguous. CDR3 length: 14 residues. Germline CDR1 and CDR2: DFQATT and SNEGSKA (reference sequence). The ends were cut back, 1 base at V and 2 bases at J, with 9 bases in the middle. CDR3 DNA sequence: TGCAGTGCTAGAGTTCCCCTAGCCTACAATGAGCAGTTCTTC. It yields the protein CSARVPLAYNEQFF.

The chain links TRBV20-1 to TRBJ2-1; 7 bases map to TRBD1. Trimming at V came to 6 bases and at J to 4 bases, leaving 6 bases not matched to a gene. The CDR3 covers 13 residues. Germline assignment: CDR1 DFQATT and CDR2 SNEGSKA (reference sequence). DNA of the CDR3: TGCAGTGCCACAGGGGAACCTTACAATGAGCAGTTCTTC. Translation: CSATGEPYNEQFF.

The chain employs TRBV7-2 and TRBJ2-4, with 8 bases fitting TRBD1. This CDR3 has 16 amino acids. Germline loops: CDR1 SGHTA, CDR2 FQGNSA. The V segment lost 1 base and the J segment 4 bases; nucleotides outside the gene matches: 6. The CDR3 nucleotides read TGTGCCAGCAGCTTAGGGGGACAGGTTGGGAAAAACATTCAGTACTTC. It encodes CASSLGGQVGKNIQYF.

This rearrangement joins TRBV20-1 to TRBJ1-1; D may be TRBD1 (5 bases). The CDR3 extends over 13 amino acids. Trimming pared 5 bases from V and 1 base from J, leaving 11 bases between. Germline CDR1 and CDR2: DFQATT and SNEGSKA (reference sequence). CDR3 bases: TGCAGTGCTCCCAGGGCGGGGAACACTGAAGCTTTCTTT. This sequence encodes CSAPRAGNTEAFF.

This clonotype occurred a few times. The chain links TRBV27 to TRBJ2-3; 9 bases fit TRBD1. Germline trimming cut 5 bases from V and 4 bases from J; bases unmatched to any gene: 7. The CDR3 is 15 amino acids. Germline lookup yields CDR1 MNHEY and CDR2 SMNVEV (reference sequence). This CDR3 is CASSTHRTGADTQYF. CDR3 coding DNA: TGTGCCAGCAGTACCCATCGGACAGGGGCAGATACGCAGTATTTT.

This clonotype has more than one count but fewer than ten. The V and J genes are TRBV5-1 and TRBJ2-6, with 11 bases fitting TRBD1. J gave up 3 bases and V 0 bases, and 2 bases lay outside the gene matches. In germline, CDR1 is SGHRS, CDR2 YFSETQ. This CDR3 region has 17 residues. Here the CDR3 reads CASSLGTGGFGANVLTF. DNA of the CDR3: TGCGCCAGCAGCTTGGGGACAGGGGGCTTTGGGGCCAACGTCCTGACTTTC.

DNA of the CDR3: TGTGCCAGCTCACAGCGGAGTGGGTACGAGCAGTACTTC. As protein: CASSQRSGYEQYF. V usage is TRBV18 and J usage is TRBJ2-7; tentatively, D is TRBD2 (5 bases). V shed 4 bases and J shed 4 bases, with 11 bases lying between them. Germline CDR1 reads KGHSH; CDR2 reads LQKENI. CDR3 length equals 13 residues.

This chain links TRBV5-6 with TRBJ2-2; D is possibly TRBD1 or TRBD2 (5 bases each). The CDR3 consists of 14 residues. From germline, CDR1 is SGHDT and CDR2 YYEEEE. The germline V and J ends were trimmed by 1 base and 7 bases, with 11 bases remaining between them. The CDR3 DNA follows: TGTGCCAGCAGCTTGAGGGACGCCCGCGGGGAGCTGTTTTTT. It yields the protein CASSLRDARGELFF.

The chain has TRBV5-1 and TRBJ1-5; 7 positions match TRBD1. The CDR3 is 14 residues long. V lost 4 bases and J lost 5; bases outside the gene matches: 6. The germline gives CDR1 SGHRS, CDR2 YFSETQ. The CDR3 DNA sequence: TGCGCCAGCAGCCCTCAGGGGGACGATCAGCCCCAGCATTTT. The encoded protein is CASSPQGDDQPQHF.